The entry below gives a single TCR beta chain sequence along with its context. The source of the sample is a study of blood T cell repertoires in COVID-19. Study overall: Spain, Italy and the United States supplied samples that represented acute and convalescent COVID-19. Nucleic acid was either cDNA or gDNA, and it came from T cells, B-cell-depleted T cells, or PBMCs.

V lost 5 bases, J lost 5 bases, and 18 bases lay in between. Germline loops: CDR1 MNHEY, CDR2 SVGAGI. The CDR3 length is 15 residues. Data came from immunoSEQ multiplex PCR; TCRdb stores just in-frame clones and leaves some out. This sample yields about 70,000 clones, of which 80% to 90% are seen a single time; around 20% belongs to the top ten. The clonotype was recovered from a woman in her 70s with acute or convalescent COVID-19. The source material was peripheral blood. This chain links TRBV6-5 with TRBJ1-1; D is ambiguous. The CDR3 region has the DNA TGTGCCAGCAGTCAATTCCAGCGGATGGGAACTGAAGCTTTCTTT. It is translated as CASSQFQRMGTEAFF.